This TCR beta chain was profiled in a study of T cell changes during pregnancy in multiple sclerosis (dated by TCRdb to between 2019 and 2020). Broadly, across the study: Changes in the T cell repertoire over the course of pregnancy were examined in this study in women with multiple sclerosis.

Based on the germline V gene, the CDR1 and CDR2 sequences are SGHRS and YFSETQ. Trimming removed 0 bases from V and 2 bases from J, leaving 11 bases between the germline ends. Its CDR3 holds 15 amino acids, cysteine through phenylalanine. CDR3 DNA only is kept here, 45 bases in frame from base 1. Libraries came from the immunoSEQ multiplex PCR assay. TCRdb retrieved this table from immuneACCESS and kept in-frame rearrangements only. Not all clones are present; in checked studies, unresolved V genes account for under half, and no reason is known for the remainder. This sample holds 90,000 to 120,000 clones; about 90% were observed only once. The top ten clones comprise more than 0.65% of the sample. Note on this clone: The target of this receptor is not known. Base qualities are not at hand, and no much larger clone is one base apart.

This specimen was peripheral blood, taken in the third trimester of pregnancy. The sequence came from a female donor in good health, enrolled as a control in a pregnancy study. The rearranged chain carries TRBV5-1 and TRBJ1-2, with a weak D call of TRBD1 (5 bases match). The DNA reads TGCGCCAGCAGCTTGGGACAGTCTCAGAACTATGGCTACACCTTC. Its translation is CASSLGQSQNYGYTF.